The clone carrying this T cell receptor beta chain was observed a few times. The antigen is not known. The data were obtained in a study of cytomegalovirus exposure and HLA in healthy donors. Study-level points and caveats: At a 0.05 false discovery rate, a later analysis found approximately 15,000 TCR beta sequences to be associated with HLA alleles. Presence/absence analysis assumed near-uniform sequencing depth across donors.

The CDR3 sequence is 13 residues long. Per the germline V gene, CDR1 is SGHRS and CDR2 is YFSETQ. The V and J ends lost 3 bases and 4 bases respectively, with 10 bases between them. Both 60 Vbeta primers and 13 Jbeta primers went into the PCR. Generated by immunoSEQ multiplex PCR, the TCRdb table keeps only in-frame clones and is missing some. Of 150,000 to 200,000 clones in the sample, 80% are singletons; the top ten hold about 0.7%. Source material: PBMCs. The rearrangement links TRBV5-1 to TRBJ1-2; D gene unclear. This TCR was sampled from a boy between 10 and 17 years old in good health and CMV-seronegative. The CDR3 is CASSYTSGYGYTF. CDR3 nucleotide sequence: TGCGCCAGCAGCTATACTAGCGGCTATGGCTACACCTTC. Supplemented by reference TRBV5-1 and TRBJ1-2, the full variable domain reads KAGVTQTPRYLIKTRGQQVTLSCSPISGHRSVSWYQQTPGQGLQFLFEYFSETQRNKGNFPGRFSGRQFSNSRSEMNVSTLELGDSALYLCASSYTSGYGYTFGSGTRLTVV.